The present T cell receptor (beta chain) was sequenced within a study of T cells in Graves' hyperthyroidism and ophthalmopathy. This clonotype was counted at least ten times. Amplified regions were TCR beta CDR3 sequences from RNA transcripts. When the TCR CDR3 underwent first-round RT-PCR, the HTBI primer set was used. Each CDR3 protein is one row after TCRdb ran MiXCR on the multiplex PCR reads. The table has under 400,000 distinct CDR3 sequences, around 20% seen once; the top ten hold 50%. The CDR3 loop spans 19 amino acids. CDR1 is MNHGY and CDR2 is SAAAGT in the germline V gene. J lost 0 bases, V lost 2 bases, and 11 bases had no gene match.

The source of this sequence is a woman aged 45-59 years with Graves' hyperthyroidism. Material for sequencing was blood. The chain is built from TRBV6-8 and TRBJ2-1; TRBD1 matches at 9 bases. The CDR3 region is CASSYRQGEWASSYNEQFF. The CDR3 region has the DNA TGTGCCAGCAGTTACAGACAGGGGGAATGGGCTAGCTCCTACAATGAGCAGTTCTTC.